This record covers a single T cell receptor (beta chain). Its specificity is unknown. With a J-beta primer mix and a sample-barcoded 5' primer, a second PCR ran roughly 6 to 11 cycles. MiXCR, applied by TCRdb to the 5' RACE reads, yields one record per CDR3 protein. The sample holds about 780,000 distinct CDR3 sequences, about 47% seen once. This entry is derived from a study of blood T cells in healthy people across ages. The germline gives CDR1 LGHDT, CDR2 YNNKEL (reference sequence). V was cut by 4 bases and J by 9 bases, with 19 bases left in between. This CDR3 has 15 residues. Study findings and constraints: While age rose, TCR beta diversity per million T cells dropped in a roughly linear way. It was the long-lived donors that had more naive CD4+ cells and higher diversity than aged donors. Not knowing donor CMV status may have confounded expanded clonotype changes. Bulk PBMC profiling left naive and antigen-experienced comparisons inconclusive.

This clonotype was obtained from a man at least 80 years old in good health. The chain couples TRBV3-1 to TRBJ2-1, with D unclear. Specimen: blood. CDR3 protein: CASSPRVARRGEQFF. The CDR3 coding sequence is TGTGCCAGCAGCCCTAGGGTGGCAAGGCGAGGTGAGCAGTTCTTC.